The 24 T cell receptor beta chains below come from one sample, sequenced in a study of cytomegalovirus exposure and HLA in healthy donors. The study ran its PCR with 60 Vbeta and 13 Jbeta primers. The method was immunoSEQ multiplex PCR; TCRdb's version includes in-frame clones alone and lacks a portion of them. Of approximately 160,000 clones in the sample, around 83% are singletons; the top ten hold about 3.8%. The sequenced sample was PBMCs. The source is a man aged 50 to 60 in good health and CMV-seropositive.

The chain uses TRBV4-1 and TRBJ1-4, with D possibly being TRBD1 (5 bases). Trimming cost V 0 bases and J 8 bases, with 13 bases left between them. Germline CDR1 and CDR2: MGHRA and YSYEKL. The CDR3 spans 15 residues. Written as DNA, the CDR3 is TGCGCCAGCAGCCAAGATTGGGGCAGCGGGGAAAAACTGTTTTTT. Its translation: CASSQDWGSGEKLFF.

The chain combines TRBV11-3 with TRBJ2-5; possible D gene TRBD2, 6 bases. This CDR3 contains 15 residues. V was pared by 4 bases and J by 2 bases, with 14 bases between. Per germline, CDR1 SGHNT and CDR2 YENEEA. CDR3 nucleotide sequence: TGTGCCAGCAGCTCTGGGGCGGGGAAGCAAGAGACCCAGTACTTC. Residues: CASSSGAGKQETQYF.

This chain joins TRBV28 and TRBJ1-4; D perhaps matches TRBD1 (6 bases). The CDR3 covers 11 residues. Germline assignment: CDR1 MDHEN and CDR2 SYDVKM. Trimming shortened V by 11 bases and J by 11 bases, and 15 bases separated the two germline ends. Written as DNA, the CDR3 is TGTGCCGGGGGGGCACTCTCCAAACTGTTTTTT. Translation: CAGGALSKLFF.

The chain links TRBV13 to TRBJ2-3, with D possibly TRBD2 on 7 matching bases. Deletions cut 2 bases from V and 2 bases from J, with 17 bases between. CDR1 PRHDT and CDR2 FYEKMQ come from the germline V gene (reference sequence). The CDR3 is made up of 17 amino acids. The CDR3 reads CASSLRPGGLDTDTQYF. The CDR3 nucleotides read TGTGCCAGCAGCTTAAGGCCCGGGGGGCTCGACACAGATACGCAGTATTTT.

This clone turned up a few times. The genes are TRBV5-1 and TRBJ1-6; 9 positions match TRBD1. The length of the CDR3 is 19 residues. Germline values: CDR1 SGHRS, CDR2 YFSETQ. Trimming at V came to 1 base and at J to 7 bases, leaving 15 bases not matched to a gene. CDR3 bases: TGCGCCAGCAGCTTGTTACCCCCTTCACCGGGACAGGGAAATTCACCCCTCCACTTT. It yields the protein CASSLLPPSPGQGNSPLHF.

The chain carries TRBV5-5 and TRBJ2-7, with D tentatively TRBD1 (6 bases). The V and J ends lost 5 bases and 2 bases respectively, with 17 bases between them. CDR1 and CDR2 (germline): SGHKS, YYEKEE (reference sequence). The CDR3 is made up of 15 amino acids. The CDR3 nucleotides are TGTGCCAGCAGTCCTGGGCAGGGGCCGACCTACGAGCAGTACTTC. This codes for CASSPGQGPTYEQYF.

J is TRBJ1-1 and V is TRBV9; unclear D gene. This CDR3 has 15 residues. The germline gives CDR1 SGDLS, CDR2 YYNGEE. Trimming left V 0 bases short and J 5 bases short, with 14 bases between. CDR3 sequence (DNA): TGTGCCAGCAGCGTAGCTTCGAGGGTTGGAACTGAAGCTTTCTTT. As protein: CASSVASRVGTEAFF.

The rearrangement links TRBV28 to TRBJ2-5, with 8 bases that match TRBD1. Matching the DNA end better, TRBJ2-7 makes the J call doubtful. Looked up from germline, CDR1 is MDHEN and CDR2 is SYDVKM. The CDR3 length is 12 residues. CDR3 sequence reads: CASNRGMYEQYF. Written as DNA, the CDR3 is TGTGCCAGTAACAGGGGGATGTACGAGCAGTACTTC.

V and J are TRBV15 and TRBJ2-5, with D tentatively TRBD2 (6 bases). The CDR3 length is 15 residues. CDR1 and CDR2 (germline): LNHNV, YYDKDF (reference sequence). V was shortened by 0 bases and J by 5 bases, with 13 bases between the two germline ends. In DNA form, the CDR3 reads TGTGCCACCAGCAGAGACGGGGGAGAGGAGGAGACCCAGTACTTC. Amino acids: CATSRDGGEEETQYF.

The chain is built from TRBV7-9 and TRBJ1-6, with TRBD1 as a possible D gene (5 bases). Germline assignment: CDR1 SEHNR and CDR2 FQNEAQ (reference sequence). The V gene lost 3 bases and the J gene lost 6 bases, with 12 bases spanning the gap. This CDR3 has 15 residues. The CDR3 loop is CASSFMGRGNSPLHF. For the CDR3, the DNA is TGTGCCAGCAGCTTCATGGGGAGGGGTAATTCACCCCTCCACTTT.

The rearrangement links TRBV5-8 to TRBJ2-5, with a possible D match to TRBD1 (5 bases). This CDR3 region has 13 residues. Trimming cost V 2 bases and J 5 bases, with 10 bases left between them. Germline V gene data show CDR1 as SGHTS and CDR2 as YDEGEE. The CDR3 nucleotides are TGTGCCAGCAGCTTCCTTCACAGGGAGACCCAGTACTTC. As protein: CASSFLHRETQYF.

The chain carries TRBV5-1 and TRBJ2-3, with TRBD2 matching 9 bases. In germline, CDR1 is SGHRS, CDR2 YFSETQ. The CDR3 runs to 15 residues. The V segment lost 6 bases and the J segment 3 bases; nucleotides outside the gene matches: 8. DNA for the CDR3: TGCGCCAGCACTTGGGGACTAGCTAGGACAGATACGCAGTATTTT. Amino acid sequence: CASTWGLARTDTQYF.

This clone was observed a few times. The V call is TRBV29-1, the J call TRBJ1-2; D gene ambiguous. The CDR3 extends over 13 amino acids. Trimming removed 2 bases at V and 0 bases at J, with 7 bases between. Germline lookup yields CDR1 SQVTM and CDR2 ANQGSEA. The CDR3 region has the DNA TGCAGCGTTGAACAGGCATCTAACTATGGCTACACCTTC. This translates into CSVEQASNYGYTF.

This chain uses TRBV21-1 with TRBJ2-1; the D call in the table, TRBD2, was not verified against the DNA. TRBV21-1 is marked as a pseudogene. The CDR3 has 13 residues. CDR3 in DNA: TGTGCCAGCAGCAAAGTTGCGGCAGTAGGGCAGTTCTTC. Protein sequence: CASSKVAAVGQFF.

In nucleotides, the CDR3 is TGTGCCATCAGTAGACAGGGGGAGGAGACCCAGTACTTC. Its protein product is CAISRQGEETQYF. The J gene is TRBJ2-5, the V gene TRBV10-3; 9 bases fit TRBD1. In germline, CDR1 is ENHRY, CDR2 SYGVKD. The CDR3 has 13 amino acids. The V gene end was trimmed by 5 bases and the J gene end by 5 bases; junction bases not matched to a gene: 3.

The chain couples TRBV2 to TRBJ2-5, with a tentative D call TRBD2 (5 bases). CDR3 length: 14 residues. Germline V lookup: CDR1 SNHLY, CDR2 FYNNEI. Trimming shortened V by 6 bases and J by 3 bases, and 14 bases separated the two germline ends. This CDR3 is CASRPGSGEETQYF. The CDR3 DNA reads as TGTGCCAGCAGGCCGGGGAGTGGCGAAGAGACCCAGTACTTC.

V usage is TRBV2 and J usage is TRBJ2-1, with 15 bases matching TRBD2. J lost 7 bases, V lost 2 bases, and 12 bases had no gene match. This CDR3 has 19 amino acids. In germline, CDR1 is SNHLY, CDR2 FYNNEI. The CDR3 region has the DNA TGTGCCAGCAGTGAAATTGCTCGGACTAGCGGGGGGGCCCGAAATGAGCAGTTCTTC. It codes for CASSEIARTSGGARNEQFF. Supplemented by reference TRBV2 and TRBJ2-1, the full variable domain reads EPEVTQTPSHQVTQMGQEVILRCVPISNHLYFYWYRQILGQKVEFLVSFYNNEISEKSEIFDDQFSVERPDGSNFTLKIRSTKLEDSAMYFCASSEIARTSGGARNEQFFGPGTRLTVL.

The chain links TRBV5-1 to TRBJ2-5; TRBD1 matches at 7 bases. The germline CDR1 and CDR2 sequences are SGHRS and YFSETQ. This CDR3 has 14 amino acids. The J segment lost 1 base and the V segment lost 0 bases, leaving 0 bases of the junction unmatched. CDR3 nucleotide sequence: TGCGCCAGCAGCTTGGACAGGGGCCAAGAGACCCAGTACTTC. Residues: CASSLDRGQETQYF.

The J gene is TRBJ2-7, the V gene TRBV4-1; a possible D gene is TRBD2 (6 bases). Trimming removed 3 bases from V and 1 base from J, with 7 bases in between. CDR3 length: 13 residues. Germline CDR1 MGHRA, CDR2 YSYEKL. CDR3 loop: CASSQGTSYEQYF. CDR3 DNA sequence: TGCGCCAGCAGCCAGGGGACTTCCTACGAGCAGTACTTC.

This chain links TRBV5-4 with TRBJ2-7; 7 bases are a match to TRBD1. V lost 4 bases, J lost 2 bases, and 9 bases stayed unmatched. The CDR3 is made up of 15 amino acids. Per germline, CDR1 SGHNT and CDR2 YYREEE (reference sequence). The CDR3 loop reads CASSTGTALPYEQYF. For the CDR3, the DNA is TGTGCCAGCAGCACCGGGACAGCCCTACCCTACGAGCAGTACTTC. Using reference TRBV5-4 and TRBJ2-7 for the parts outside the CDR3, the full variable domain is ETGVTQSPTHLIKTRGQQVTLRCSSQSGHNTVSWYQQALGQGPQFIFQYYREEENGRGNFPPRFSGLQFPNYSSELNVNALELDDSALYLCASSTGTALPYEQYFGPGTRLTVT.

This clone was detected only a few times. The sample contains more than one DNA sequence encoding this CDR3. The V call is TRBV7-9, the J call TRBJ2-7, with a possible D match to TRBD2 (5 bases). With 0 bases removed from V and 0 bases from J, the gap between germline ends came to 6 bases. There are 14 residues in the CDR3. The germline V gene encodes CDR1 SEHNR and CDR2 FQNEAQ (reference sequence). The CDR3 here is CASSLAGSSYEQYF. Written as DNA, the CDR3 is TGTGCCAGCAGCTTAGCGGGGAGCTCCTACGAGCAGTACTTC.

This clone was recorded once. The gene calls are TRBV19 and TRBJ1-1; D possibly corresponds to TRBD1 (5 bases). Germline-derived CDR1 and CDR2 are LNHDA and SQIVND (reference sequence). CDR3 size: 14 residues. V was clipped by 5 bases and J by 4 bases, with 14 bases between them. The CDR3 coding sequence is TGTGCCAGTAGTCCCGAATCAGGGTTCACTGAAGCTTTCTTT. This encodes CASSPESGFTEAFF.

The chain carries TRBV10-2 and TRBJ2-7; D is perhaps TRBD1 (6 bases). CDR1 and CDR2 (germline): WSHSY, SAAADI. The V end was cut by 7 bases, the J end by 2 bases, with 21 bases between. This CDR3 is 16 amino acids long. CDR3 region: CASMKPDRLNPYEQYF. CDR3 in DNA: TGCGCCAGCATGAAACCCGACAGGCTAAACCCCTACGAGCAGTACTTC.

V is TRBV5-4 and J is TRBJ2-1; 12 nucleotides agree with TRBD2. The CDR3 has 16 amino acids. The germline V gene has CDR1 SGHNT and CDR2 YYREEE (reference sequence). The junction had 7 bases not matched to a gene; V was cut back by 3 bases and J by 6 bases. CDR3 in amino acids: CASSSLAGGPPNEQFF. CDR3 bases: TGTGCCAGCAGCTCCCTAGCGGGAGGGCCTCCCAATGAGCAGTTCTTC.